A single sample gave rise to the 10 T cell receptor beta chains below, sequenced in a study of molecular identifiers for immune sequencing clone quantification (dated by TCRdb to the late 2010s). Library generation was performed with PCR. The sequencing machine was an Illumina HiSeq 4000. In TCRdb, the public reads were trimmed at Q25 with fastp and aligned with MiXCR, with productive beta chains retained. Entries are consolidated by CDR3 protein sequence, retaining the most common genes and DNA. A total of about 640,000 distinct CDR3 sequences appear in this sample, around 20% of them only once. The ten largest clones add up to under 0.95% of the sample. The sample taken for sequencing was naive CD8+ T cells from blood, with Jurkat cell RNA spiked in. Taken with the paper, the label for cell subset or site translates to: FACS-sorted CD8+CD4-CCR7+CD45RA+ naive T cells. The origin of the receptors is a human donor in good health. Some libraries in this study had Jurkat cell RNA spiked in.

The sample holds many counts of this clonotype. CDR3 amino acids: CASSQVEGITEAFF. The CDR3 nucleotides are TGTGCCAGCAGCCAAGTTGAGGGAATCACTGAAGCTTTCTTT. V gene TRBV3-1 combines with J gene TRBJ1-1, with D hard to call. The ends were cut back, 1 base at V and 4 bases at J, with 10 bases in the middle. Germline CDR1 LGHDT, CDR2 YNNKEL (reference sequence). CDR3 length equals 14 residues.

This clonotype came up a few times. This chain connects TRBV4-3 to TRBJ2-1, with D perhaps matching TRBD2 (6 bases). Germline-derived CDR1 and CDR2 are LGHNA and YSLEER. V was pared by 4 bases and J by 4 bases, with 17 bases between. The CDR3 sequence is 16 residues long. The CDR3 DNA is TGCGCCAGCAGCCCATCGGAGACGGGGGTATACAATGAGCAGTTCTTC. Residues: CASSPSETGVYNEQFF.

This sequence joins TRBV7-9 and TRBJ1-1; D is uncertain. This CDR3 is 14 amino acids long. Per germline, CDR1 SEHNR and CDR2 FQNEAQ (reference sequence). V lost 7 bases and J 8 bases, leaving 20 bases between the germline ends. In DNA form, the CDR3 reads TGTGCCAGCACCCCCGACACTTACCTCAGGGAAGCTTTCTTT. Its protein is CASTPDTYLREAFF. The whole variable domain, remainder taken from reference TRBV7-9 and TRBJ1-1, is DTGVSQNPRHKITKRGQNVTFRCDPISEHNRLYWYRQTLGQGPEFLTYFQNEAQLEKSRLLSDRFSAERPKGSFSTLEIQRTEQGDSAMYLCASTPDTYLREAFFGQGTRLTVV.

This clonotype has a count of ten or more. The chain combines TRBV5-5 with TRBJ2-5; 12 bases are a match to TRBD2. The CDR3 is 17 residues long. CDR1 and CDR2 (germline): SGHKS, YYEKEE (reference sequence). V gave up 0 bases and J gave up 1 base; unmatched junction bases: 4. The CDR3 sequence is CASSLVLAGGLQETQYF. DNA for the CDR3: TGTGCCAGCAGCTTGGTTCTAGCGGGGGGGCTCCAAGAGACCCAGTACTTC.

The chain is built from TRBV5-8 and TRBJ2-2, with TRBD1 matching 7 bases. The V gene's germline CDR1 is SGHTS and CDR2 YDEGEE. This CDR3 comprises 15 residues. Germline trimming cut 5 bases from V and 4 bases from J; bases unmatched to any gene: 8. CDR3 nucleotides: TGTGCCAGCAGTAAAAGGGGGCACGGCACCGGGGAGCTGTTTTTT. It encodes CASSKRGHGTGELFF.

The chain is built from TRBV4-3 and TRBJ2-3, with 10 nucleotides matching TRBD2. V was clipped by 2 bases and J by 5 bases; unmatched bases: 7. Germline V gives CDR1 LGHNA, CDR2 YSLEER. The CDR3 has 16 amino acids. The CDR3 is CASSQRLAGDLDTQYF. Written as DNA, the CDR3 is TGCGCCAGCAGCCAACGGCTAGCGGGAGATCTAGATACGCAGTATTTT.

This clonotype was recorded only once. The rearrangement joins TRBV4-3 to TRBJ2-1, with D tentatively TRBD1 or TRBD2 (5 bases each). Looked up from germline, CDR1 is LGHNA and CDR2 is YSLEER. Trimming pared 5 bases from V and 5 bases from J, leaving 13 bases between. CDR3 size: 14 residues. The CDR3 sequence is CASSGRGYNNEQFF. Written as DNA, the CDR3 is TGCGCCAGCAGCGGACGGGGCTATAACAATGAGCAGTTCTTC.

This clonotype was seen repeatedly, ten times or more. V gene TRBV6-2 or TRBV6-3 combines with J gene TRBJ2-3, with 8 bases fitting TRBD1. V trimming: 3 bases; J trimming: 3 bases; junction bases outside the gene matches: 5. This CDR3 comprises 15 residues. The germline CDR1 and CDR2 sequences are MNHEY and SVGEGT. In DNA, the CDR3 is TGTGCCAGCAGTTATTATCAGGGGGCAACAGATACGCAGTATTTT. Protein product: CASSYYQGATDTQYF.

With regard to this clonotype: Just one base apart from a much larger clone, this may be a read error. V and J are TRBV7-9 and TRBJ2-7; D remains unclear. The germline gives CDR1 SEHNR, CDR2 FQNEAQ (reference sequence). The CDR3 has 13 amino acids. The V end lost 6 bases, the J end lost 8 bases, and 17 bases lay between the germline ends. This chain's CDR3 is CASRPAYVGKQYF. For the CDR3, the DNA is TGTGCCAGCAGACCAGCGTACGTCGGCAAGCAGTACTTC.

This clonotype was detected many times. The chain employs TRBV28 and TRBJ2-5; D not resolved. The germline V gene has CDR1 MDHEN and CDR2 SYDVKM. Deletions cut 2 bases from V and 2 bases from J, with 15 bases between. The CDR3 runs to 16 residues. For the CDR3, the DNA is TGTGCCAGCAGTTTAAAGAGTCCCCTCGATCAAGAGACCCAGTACTTC. As protein: CASSLKSPLDQETQYF.